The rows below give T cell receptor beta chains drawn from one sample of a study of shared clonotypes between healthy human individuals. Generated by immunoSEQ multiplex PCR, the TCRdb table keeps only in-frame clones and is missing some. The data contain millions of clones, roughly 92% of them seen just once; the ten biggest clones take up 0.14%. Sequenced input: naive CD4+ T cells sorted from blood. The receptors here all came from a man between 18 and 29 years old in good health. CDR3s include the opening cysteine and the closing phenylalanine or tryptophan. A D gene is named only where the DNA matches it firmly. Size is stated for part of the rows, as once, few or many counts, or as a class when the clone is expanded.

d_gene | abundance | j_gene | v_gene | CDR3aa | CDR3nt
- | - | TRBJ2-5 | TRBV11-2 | CASSMPGQTIQETQYF | TGTGCCAGCAGCATGCCGGGACAAACGATCCAAGAGACCCAGTACTTC
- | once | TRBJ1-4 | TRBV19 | CATSQLQSEKLFF | TGTGCCACCAGCCAGTTGCAGAGTGAAAAACTGTTTTTT
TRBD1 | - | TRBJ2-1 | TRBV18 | CASSPRDRESVF | TGTGCCAGCTCACCACGGGACAGGGAATCGGTCTTC
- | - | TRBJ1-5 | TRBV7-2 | CASSPRGQPQHF | TGTGCCAGCAGCCCTAGGGGACAGCCCCAGCATTTT
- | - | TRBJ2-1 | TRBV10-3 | CAISESRASGAYNEQFF | TGTGCCATCAGTGAGTCGAGGGCTAGTGGGGCCTACAATGAGCAGTTCTTC
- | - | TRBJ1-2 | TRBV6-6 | CASRPFEQYGYTF | TGTGCCAGCAGACCATTTGAGCAGTATGGCTACACCTTC
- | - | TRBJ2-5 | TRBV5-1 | CASSADSFLETQYF | TGCGCCAGCAGCGCCGACAGTTTTCTGGAGACCCAGTACTTC
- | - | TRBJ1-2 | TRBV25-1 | CASSAGAYGYTF | TGTGCCAGCAGTGCGGGGGCCTATGGCTACACCTTC
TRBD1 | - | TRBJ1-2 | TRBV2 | CASAPGTVYTF | TGTGCCAGCGCACCCGGGACAGTCTACACCTTC
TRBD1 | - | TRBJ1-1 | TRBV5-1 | CASSGTASVMNTEAFF | TGCGCCAGCAGCGGGACAGCATCAGTCATGAACACTGAAGCTTTCTTT
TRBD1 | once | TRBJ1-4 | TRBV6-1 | CASRPLTGGNEKLFF | TGTGCCAGCAGGCCGTTGACAGGGGGGAATGAAAAACTGTTTTTT
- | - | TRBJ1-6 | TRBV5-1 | CASSLGSATNSPLHF | TGCGCCAGCAGCTTAGGCAGCGCAACCAATTCACCCCTCCACTTT
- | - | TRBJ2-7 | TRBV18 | CASSPIGTYEQYF | TGTGCCAGCTCTCCGATAGGAACCTACGAGCAGTACTTC
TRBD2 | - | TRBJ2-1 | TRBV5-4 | CASSPGLAGGPGNEQFF | TGTGCCAGCAGCCCGGGACTAGCGGGGGGGCCGGGCAATGAGCAGTTCTTC
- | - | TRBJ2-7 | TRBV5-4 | CASSGRQGGSYEQYF | TGTGCCAGCAGCGGGAGGCAGGGGGGCTCCTACGAGCAGTACTTC
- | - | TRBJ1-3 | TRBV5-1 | CASSSLADPSGNTIYF | TGCGCCAGCAGCTCCTTGGCGGACCCCTCTGGAAACACCATATATTTT
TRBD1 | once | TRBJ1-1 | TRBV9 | CASSAGQGFFPIPTEAFF | TGTGCCAGCAGCGCCGGACAGGGGTTCTTCCCCATCCCCACTGAAGCTTTCTTT
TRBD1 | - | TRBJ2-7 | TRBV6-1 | CASSAQGKDSEQYF | TGTGCCAGCAGCGCACAGGGGAAGGATTCCGAGCAGTACTTC
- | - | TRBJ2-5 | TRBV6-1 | CASTSGTKETQYF | TGTGCCAGCACTTCCGGGACGAAGGAGACCCAGTACTTC
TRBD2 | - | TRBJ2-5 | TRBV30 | CAWAPGGVETQYF | TGTGCCTGGGCCCCGGGGGGGGTAGAGACCCAGTACTTC
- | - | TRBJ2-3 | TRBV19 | CASSIEGGAGYSTQYF | TGTGCCAGTAGTATAGAGGGTGGAGCGGGCTATTCTACGCAGTATTTT
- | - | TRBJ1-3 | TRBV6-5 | CASSFRSGNTIYF | TGTGCCAGCAGTTTCCGATCAGGGAACACCATATATTTT
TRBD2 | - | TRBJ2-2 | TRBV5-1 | CASSLLTSGVTGELFF | TGCGCCAGCAGCTTACTGACTAGCGGGGTGACCGGGGAGCTGTTTTTT
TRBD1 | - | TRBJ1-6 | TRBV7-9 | CASSPRQGRDSPLHF | TGTGCCAGCAGCCCGAGACAGGGACGGGATTCACCCCTCCACTTT
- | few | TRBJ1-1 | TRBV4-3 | CASSQVIVNTEAFF | TGCGCCAGCAGCCAAGTCATCGTAAACACTGAAGCTTTCTTT
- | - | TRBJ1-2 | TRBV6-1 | CASSEFAVPYGYTF | TGTGCCAGCAGTGAATTTGCAGTCCCCTATGGCTACACCTTC
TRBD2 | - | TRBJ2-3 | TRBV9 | CASSVGTSAFADTQYF | TGTGCCAGCAGCGTAGGGACTAGCGCCTTTGCGGATACGCAGTATTTT
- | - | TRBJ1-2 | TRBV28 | CASSLSGGTLYGYTF | TGTGCCAGCAGTTTATCCGGCGGGACCCTCTATGGCTACACCTTC
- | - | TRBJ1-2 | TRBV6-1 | CASSEYQINYGYTF | TGTGCCAGCAGTGAATATCAGATTAACTATGGCTACACCTTC
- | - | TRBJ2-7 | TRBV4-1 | CASSQPEGGGYEQYF | TGCGCCAGCAGCCAGCCCGAGGGGGGGGGATACGAGCAGTACTTC
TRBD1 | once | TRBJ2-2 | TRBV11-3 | CASSLGSGTGHGELFF | TGTGCCAGCAGCTTAGGCTCTGGGACAGGGCACGGGGAGCTGTTTTTT
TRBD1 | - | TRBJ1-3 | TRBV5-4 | CASSQDRAHGNTIYF | TGTGCCAGCAGCCAGGACAGGGCTCACGGAAACACCATATATTTT
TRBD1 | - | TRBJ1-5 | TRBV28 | CASSLTGGNQPQHF | TGTGCCAGCAGCTTAACAGGGGGTAATCAGCCCCAGCATTTT
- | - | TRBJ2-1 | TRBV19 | CATQTAPGFEQFF | TGTGCCACCCAAACGGCTCCTGGGTTCGAGCAGTTCTTC
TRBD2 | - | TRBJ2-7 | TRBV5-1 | CASSRTSGTNTYEQYF | TGCGCCAGCAGCAGGACTAGCGGGACCAACACCTACGAGCAGTACTTC
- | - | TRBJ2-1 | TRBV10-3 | CAISGRGNEQFF | TGTGCCATCAGTGGGAGGGGCAATGAGCAGTTCTTC
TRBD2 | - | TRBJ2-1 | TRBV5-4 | CASSRGLAGDEQFF | TGTGCCAGCAGCCGAGGACTAGCGGGCGATGAGCAGTTCTTC
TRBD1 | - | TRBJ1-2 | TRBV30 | CAWSLTGADGYTF | TGTGCCTGGAGTCTTACAGGGGCGGATGGCTACACCTTC
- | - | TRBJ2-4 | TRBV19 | CASRFSALAKNIQYF | TGTGCCAGTAGGTTCTCAGCCTTAGCCAAAAACATTCAGTACTTC
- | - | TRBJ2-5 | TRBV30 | CAWNIRKETQYF | TGTGCCTGGAACATACGGAAAGAGACCCAGTACTTC
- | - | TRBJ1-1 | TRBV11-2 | CASSLETLARTEAFF | TGTGCCAGCAGCTTAGAAACCCTGGCGAGGACTGAAGCTTTCTTT
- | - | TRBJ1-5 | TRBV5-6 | CASSLAGPLVNQPQHF | TGTGCCAGCAGCTTGGCGGGCCCTCTAGTTAATCAGCCCCAGCATTTT
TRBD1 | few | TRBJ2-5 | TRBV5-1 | CASSNEGQGETQYF | TGCGCCAGCAGCAACGAGGGACAGGGGGAGACCCAGTACTTC
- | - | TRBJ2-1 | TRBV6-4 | CASSVVGGSYNEQFF | TGTGCCAGCAGTGTGGTAGGGGGCTCCTACAATGAGCAGTTCTTC
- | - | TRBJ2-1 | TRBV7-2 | CASSLPTYNEQFF | TGTGCCAGCAGCTTGCCGACCTACAATGAGCAGTTCTTC
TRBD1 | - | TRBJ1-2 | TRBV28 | CASSLLQGDYTF | TGTGCCAGCAGTTTGTTACAGGGGGACTACACCTTC
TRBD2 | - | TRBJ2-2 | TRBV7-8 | CASSLALRGSYTGELFF | TGTGCCAGCAGCTTAGCTTTGCGGGGGTCCTACACCGGGGAGCTGTTTTTT
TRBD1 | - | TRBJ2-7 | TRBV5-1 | CASSSFNFRDRDHEQYF | TGCGCCAGCAGCTCGTTTAACTTCCGGGACAGGGATCACGAGCAGTACTTC
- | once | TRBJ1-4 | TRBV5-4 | CASSANSEEKLFF | TGTGCCAGCAGCGCCAACAGTGAGGAAAAACTGTTTTTT